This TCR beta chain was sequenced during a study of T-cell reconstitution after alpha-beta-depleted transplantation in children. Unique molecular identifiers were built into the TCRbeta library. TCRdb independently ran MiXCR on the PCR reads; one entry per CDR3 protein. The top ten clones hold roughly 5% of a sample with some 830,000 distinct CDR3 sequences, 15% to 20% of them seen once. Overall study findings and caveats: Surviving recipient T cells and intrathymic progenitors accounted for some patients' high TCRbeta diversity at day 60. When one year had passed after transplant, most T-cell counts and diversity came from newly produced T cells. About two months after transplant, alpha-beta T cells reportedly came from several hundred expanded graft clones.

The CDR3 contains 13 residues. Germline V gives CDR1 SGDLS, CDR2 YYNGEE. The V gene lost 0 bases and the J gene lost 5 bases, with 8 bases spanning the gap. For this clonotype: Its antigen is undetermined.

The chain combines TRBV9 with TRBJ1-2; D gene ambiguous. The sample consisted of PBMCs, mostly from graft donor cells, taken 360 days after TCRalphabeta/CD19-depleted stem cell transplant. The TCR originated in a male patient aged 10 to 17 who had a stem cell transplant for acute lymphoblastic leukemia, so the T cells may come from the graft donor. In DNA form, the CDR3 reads TGTGCCAGCAGCGTAGCTCGAGGTTATGGCTACACCTTC. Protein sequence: CASSVARGYGYTF.